Following are 8 T cell receptor beta chains from one sample sequenced in a study of immune evolution from preneoplasia to lung adenocarcinoma. Only in-frame clones appear in the TCRdb table, and some are missing; sequencing was by immunoSEQ multiplex PCR. Counted here are around 12,000 clones, around 82% occurring once; the ten biggest clones make up 1.7%. The specimen was FFPE minimally invasive lung adenocarcinoma tissue. These receptors all stem from a person aged 70 to 85 with lung adenocarcinoma.

The chain uses TRBV28 and TRBJ1-4; no clear D gene. Trimming took off 6 bases at V and 6 bases at J, with 14 bases between the two ends. The V gene's germline CDR1 is MDHEN and CDR2 SYDVKM. This CDR3 is 14 amino acids long. DNA of the CDR3: TGTGCCAGCAGCCCCCCCGGACGTGATGAAAAACTGTTTTTT. Its translation: CASSPPGRDEKLFF.

The chain employs TRBV5-4 and TRBJ2-3, with 9 bases matching TRBD2. In germline, CDR1 is SGHNT, CDR2 YYREEE (reference sequence). The CDR3 consists of 15 residues. Trimming took 4 bases from V and 4 from J; bases not matched to a gene: 7. Here the CDR3 reads CASSHSGSASDTQYF. CDR3 in DNA: TGTGCCAGCAGCCATAGCGGGAGTGCGTCAGATACGCAGTATTTT. The whole variable domain, remainder taken from reference TRBV5-4 and TRBJ2-3, is ETGVTQSPTHLIKTRGQQVTLRCSSQSGHNTVSWYQQALGQGPQFIFQYYREEENGRGNFPPRFSGLQFPNYSSELNVNALELDDSALYLCASSHSGSASDTQYFGPGTRLTVL.

This clone is a singleton in its sample. This chain connects TRBV30 to TRBJ2-5, with 7 positions matching TRBD1. J was trimmed by 7 bases and V by 2 bases; bases with no gene match: 16. The CDR3 loop spans 16 amino acids. Germline V gene lookup returns CDR1 GTSNPN and CDR2 SVGIG (reference sequence). CDR3 in amino acids: CAWSPTTGALGRTQYF. The CDR3 coding sequence is TGTGCCTGGAGTCCCACTACAGGGGCTCTTGGTCGGACCCAGTACTTC.

The J gene is TRBJ2-1, the V gene TRBV18, with D possibly TRBD2 on 7 matching bases. This CDR3 has 15 amino acids. Germline values: CDR1 KGHSH, CDR2 LQKENI. V dropped 4 bases and J dropped 4 bases, with 14 bases sitting between them. As DNA, the CDR3 is TGTGCCAGCTCACTCCTGGGGAGGGGGTACAATGAGCAGTTCTTC. As protein: CASSLLGRGYNEQFF.

The rearrangement links TRBV7-8 to TRBJ1-5; 8 nucleotides agree with TRBD1. This CDR3 comprises 17 residues. V shed 2 bases, J shed 0 bases, and the junction held 6 bases outside the gene matches. The germline V gene encodes CDR1 SGHVS and CDR2 FQNEAQ. The CDR3 DNA reads TGTGCCAGCAGCTTATCGCCGGGACAGGCTAGCAATCAGCCCCAGCATTTT. Translation: CASSLSPGQASNQPQHF.

In this sample, this clone turned up once. The chain couples TRBV30 to TRBJ2-2; 7 bases are shared with TRBD2. V lost 1 base to trimming and J lost 4 bases; unmatched junction nucleotides: 3. Germline CDR1 and CDR2: GTSNPN and SVGIG (reference sequence). CDR3 length equals 14 residues. The CDR3 nucleotides read TGTGCCTGGAGTGGCGGGAGAATCACCGGGGAGCTGTTTTTT. Its protein product is CAWSGGRITGELFF. Together with reference TRBV30 and TRBJ2-2, the CDR3 gives the full variable domain: SQTIHQWPATLVQPVGSPLSLECTVEGTSNPNLYWYRQAAGRGLQLLFYSVGIGQISSEVPQNLSASRPQDRQFILSSKKLLLSDSGFYLCAWSGGRITGELFFGEGSRLTVL.

The rearrangement links TRBV28 to TRBJ2-1; the match to TRBD2 covers 9 bases. Germline trimming cut 7 bases from V and 4 bases from J; bases unmatched to any gene: 5. Germline V gene sequence: CDR1 MDHEN, CDR2 SYDVKM. CDR3 length: 14 residues. CDR3 sequence reads: CASILTSGYNEQFF. The CDR3 DNA reads TGTGCCAGCATCCTGACTAGCGGTTACAATGAGCAGTTCTTC. Variable domain in full (rest from reference TRBV28 and TRBJ2-1): DVKVTQSSRYLVKRTGEKVFLECVQDMDHENMFWYRQDPGLGLRLIYFSYDVKMKEKGDIPEGYSVSREKKERFSLILESASTNQTSMYLCASILTSGYNEQFFGPGTRLTVL.

The chain carries TRBV6-1 and TRBJ2-5; no definite D call. CDR1 is MNHNS, CDR2 SASEGT, per germline. Trimming took 4 bases from V and 1 from J, leaving 7 bases between them. This CDR3 is built from 13 residues. CDR3 bases: TGTGCCAGCAGTGTCTTTAGCCAAGAGACCCAGTACTTC. Translated, it gives CASSVFSQETQYF.